The 25 T cell receptor beta chains below come from one sample, sequenced in a study of neurological immune-mediated disorders. One entry per CDR3 protein results from TCRdb running MiXCR on the 5' RACE reads. The table lists fewer than 50,000 distinct CDR3 sequences, 2.5% of them singletons. Sequencing input: PBMCs. Receptors originate from a man aged 25 to 40 with multiple sclerosis.

This clonotype has at least ten counts. The chain has TRBV4-3 and TRBJ2-7; perhaps TRBD2 as D (5 bases). Germline V gene sequence: CDR1 LGHNA, CDR2 YSLEER. The CDR3 covers 15 residues. Trimming removed 0 bases at V and 1 base at J, with 10 bases between. DNA of the CDR3: TGCGCCAGCAGCCAAGAATGGACTCCTTCCTACGAGCAGTACTTC. Protein: CASSQEWTPSYEQYF.

This clonotype was detected many times. V usage is TRBV6-5 and J usage is TRBJ1-2; possibly TRBD1 for D (6 bases). This CDR3 is built from 14 residues. V lost 5 bases and J lost 8, with 18 bases in between. Germline V gene lookup returns CDR1 MNHEY and CDR2 SVGAGI. The CDR3 loop is CASSTGVDSLGYTF. The CDR3, as DNA: TGTGCCAGCAGTACTGGCGTGGACAGCTTGGGCTACACCTTC.

On this clonotype: Germline is not matched at one junction end, which may reflect a read error. The chain carries TRBV28 and TRBJ1-5; tentatively, D is TRBD1 (6 bases). The CDR3 totals 12 residues. Per germline, CDR1 MDHEN and CDR2 SYDVKM. The CDR3 sequence: CASLRGAKPQNF. DNA for the CDR3: TGTGCCAGTTTGCGGGGGGCGAAGCCCCAGAATTTT.

The sample holds many counts of this clonotype. The chain uses TRBV6-2 or TRBV6-3 and TRBJ2-5, with D perhaps TRBD1 (5 bases). CDR3 size: 15 residues. The germline V and J ends were trimmed by 8 bases and 2 bases, with 18 bases remaining between them. The germline CDR1 and CDR2 sequences are MNHEY and SVGEGT. The CDR3 sequence is CASRHIDSSQETQYF. As DNA, the CDR3 is TGTGCCAGCCGTCACATCGACAGCTCACAAGAGACCCAGTACTTC.

This clonotype has a count of ten or more. The chain is built from TRBV7-3 and TRBJ2-5; TRBD1 or TRBD2 may be the D gene (6 bases each). CDR1 SGHTA and CDR2 FQGTGA come from the germline V gene. The length of the CDR3 is 13 residues. Trimming removed 5 bases at V and 5 bases at J, with 12 bases between. The CDR3 here is CASSRGGPETQYF. In DNA, the CDR3 is TGTGCCAGCAGCCGAGGGGGGCCGGAGACCCAGTACTTC.

This clonotype was observed at least ten times. This rearrangement joins TRBV20-1 to TRBJ2-7, with D tentatively TRBD2 (7 bases). V lost 3 bases, J lost 1 base, and 13 bases lay in between. This CDR3 spans 14 amino acids. Germline assignment: CDR1 DFQATT and CDR2 SNEGSKA (reference sequence). The CDR3 sequence is CSASTAGQSYEQYF. DNA of the CDR3: TGCAGTGCTAGTACAGCGGGACAATCCTACGAGCAGTACTTC.

This clonotype was recorded many times. The CDR3 reads CASSNRDRGGDIQYF. Written as DNA, the CDR3 is TGTGCCAGCAGCAACCGGGACAGGGGAGGGGACATTCAGTACTTC. The chain joins TRBV11-1 to TRBJ2-4, with 10 nucleotides matching TRBD1. Germline V gives CDR1 SGHAT, CDR2 FQDESV (reference sequence). This CDR3 is 15 amino acids long. V gave up 5 bases and J gave up 8 bases; unmatched junction bases: 9.

This clonotype was counted at least ten times. The chain uses TRBV21-1 and TRBJ2-7; the D call TRBD2 from the table was never checked on the DNA. TRBV21-1 is classified as a pseudogene. This CDR3 has 15 amino acids. CDR3 region: CASSKDGDWMDEQYF. CDR3 nucleotide sequence: TGTGCCAGCAGCAAAGATGGGGACTGGATGGACGAGCAGTACTTC.

This clonotype occurred many times. The CDR3 spells CSVESSGGGYTF. The CDR3 coding sequence is TGCAGCGTTGAATCGAGTGGGGGCGGCTACACCTTC. The chain carries TRBV29-1 and TRBJ1-2; D is perhaps TRBD1 (6 bases). Trimming stripped 2 bases from V and 8 bases from J, with 12 bases between. Germline V CDR1 and CDR2: SQVTM, ANQGSEA. The CDR3 spans 12 residues.

There are a few counts of this clonotype. A much larger clone differs from this one at a single base, so this may be a read error. The V and J genes are TRBV14 and TRBJ1-6; unclear D gene. Germline V gene lookup returns CDR1 SGHDN and CDR2 FVKESK. This CDR3 has 14 amino acids. The CDR3 reads CASSQTSNNSHLHF. In DNA, the CDR3 is TGTGCCAGCAGCCAAACTAGCAATAATTCACACCTCCACTTT.

This clonotype was counted at least ten times. The J gene is TRBJ2-7, the V gene TRBV7-2, with D tentatively TRBD2 (6 bases). CDR3 length: 13 residues. V lost 4 bases to trimming and J lost 2 bases, with 9 bases between them. Germline CDR1 SGHTA, CDR2 FQGNSA. Here the CDR3 reads CASSSTRAYEQYF. CDR3 in DNA: TGTGCCAGCAGCTCGACTAGAGCCTACGAGCAGTACTTC.

The sample holds many counts of this clonotype. The CDR3: CASSVTGLETQYF. The CDR3 bases are TGTGCCAGCAGCGTGACAGGGCTGGAGACCCAGTACTTC. The chain recombines TRBV7-7 with TRBJ2-5; 7 bases are a match to TRBD1. With 5 bases clipped from V and 5 bases from J, the junction kept 5 bases outside the gene matches. This CDR3 has 13 residues. Germline CDR1 SSHAT, CDR2 FNYEAQ (reference sequence).

This clonotype is termed medium-sized. This chain connects TRBV6-6 to TRBJ1-2, with a possible D match to TRBD1 (5 bases). Germline CDR1 MNHNY, CDR2 SVGAGI (reference sequence). V was cut by 7 bases and J by 5 bases, with 23 bases left in between. CDR3 length: 16 residues. For the CDR3, the DNA is TGTGCCAGCATGGGGTGGGATCTCGCCCGGGGGTATGGCTACACCTTC. This sequence encodes CASMGWDLARGYGYTF.

This clonotype was observed many times. The chain employs TRBV12-3 or TRBV12-4 and TRBJ1-1, with D tentatively TRBD1 (5 bases). This CDR3 is built from 13 residues. Deletions cut 1 base from V and 5 bases from J, with 8 bases between. The CDR3 reads CASSLGEGTEAFF. The CDR3 coding sequence is TGTGCCAGCAGTTTAGGGGAGGGGACTGAAGCTTTCTTT.

This clonotype was seen at least ten times. The V call is TRBV5-1, the J call TRBJ2-7; the match to TRBD2 covers 16 bases. Trimming removed 4 bases from V and 2 bases from J; junction bases left unmatched: 3. Germline V lookup: CDR1 SGHRS, CDR2 YFSETQ. This CDR3 spans 16 amino acids. CDR3 DNA: TGCGCCAGCAGCCCCGGGACTAGCGGGGGGGCCTACGAGCAGTACTTC. It encodes CASSPGTSGGAYEQYF. The complete variable domain, with remaining parts taken from reference TRBV5-1 and TRBJ2-7, reads KAGVTQTPRYLIKTRGQQVTLSCSPISGHRSVSWYQQTPGQGLQFLFEYFSETQRNKGNFPGRFSGRQFSNSRSEMNVSTLELGDSALYLCASSPGTSGGAYEQYFGPGTRLTVT.

This clonotype was counted at least ten times. This chain joins TRBV24-1 and TRBJ2-1, with 7 bases matching TRBD2. The CDR3 is made up of 16 amino acids. Germline CDR1 is KGHDR and CDR2 is SFDVKD. Losses at the gene ends were 2 bases for V and 5 bases for J; bases not matched to a gene: 8. CDR3 nucleotide sequence: TGTGCCACCAGTGATTGGGGAGGGCTAGGGAACAATGAGCAGTTCTTC. It encodes CATSDWGGLGNNEQFF.

This clonotype was picked up many times. The chain has TRBV20-1 and TRBJ2-1; possible D gene TRBD2, 7 bases. CDR3 size: 15 residues. Germline CDR1 and CDR2: DFQATT and SNEGSKA (reference sequence). V lost 4 bases to trimming and J lost 6 bases, with 19 bases between them. CDR3 nucleotides: TGCAGTGCTAAACCCCTGGGGGGGCAGCGCAATGAGCAGTTCTTC. This encodes CSAKPLGGQRNEQFF.

This clonotype came up many times. The chain links TRBV7-2 to TRBJ1-1, with no clear D. Trimming removed 6 bases from V and 1 base from J, with 9 bases in between. The CDR3 length is 13 residues. Germline V lookup: CDR1 SGHTA, CDR2 FQGNSA. The CDR3 region has the DNA TGTGCCAGCAGAGAACAGCCGAACACTGAAGCTTTCTTT. Translated, it gives CASREQPNTEAFF.

As DNA, the CDR3 is TGTGCCAGCAGCTTAGGGGGGGAAAAGTACTTC. Amino acid sequence: CASSLGGEKYF. The rearrangement joins TRBV7-6 to TRBJ2-7, with a weak D call TRBD2 (6 bases). The CDR3 runs to 11 residues. Trimming took 1 base from V and 11 from J, leaving 9 bases between them. Germline lookup yields CDR1 SGHVS and CDR2 FNYEAQ.

The rearrangement joins TRBV7-3 to TRBJ2-7, with a tentative D call TRBD2 (5 bases). Trimming took 1 base from V and 5 from J, leaving 12 bases between them. The CDR3 loop spans 14 amino acids. Germline V lookup: CDR1 SGHTA, CDR2 FQGTGA. The CDR3 bases are TGTGCCAGCAGCTTAATCGAGGGATCCCACGAGCAGTACTTC. This translates into CASSLIEGSHEQYF.

This clonotype has ten or more counts. The chain combines TRBV5-1 with TRBJ2-5, with 9 bases aligning to TRBD1. Germline assignment: CDR1 SGHRS and CDR2 YFSETQ. CDR3 length: 14 residues. The J segment lost 4 bases and the V segment lost 4 bases, leaving 5 bases of the junction unmatched. The CDR3 sequence is CASSPGTGRETQYF. CDR3 nucleotide sequence: TGCGCCAGCAGCCCAGGGACAGGGAGAGAGACCCAGTACTTC.

This clonotype was seen many times. The rearrangement joins TRBV5-4 to TRBJ1-1; D call uncertain. The V gene lost 0 bases and the J gene lost 1 base, with 7 bases spanning the gap. The germline gives CDR1 SGHNT, CDR2 YYREEE (reference sequence). This CDR3 region has 14 residues. The CDR3 is CASSLVRQNTEAFF. As DNA, the CDR3 is TGTGCCAGCAGCTTGGTGCGACAGAACACTGAAGCTTTCTTT. The variable domain in full, completed from reference TRBV5-4 and TRBJ1-1, reads ETGVTQSPTHLIKTRGQQVTLRCSSQSGHNTVSWYQQALGQGPQFIFQYYREEENGRGNFPPRFSGLQFPNYSSELNVNALELDDSALYLCASSLVRQNTEAFFGQGTRLTVV.

By share, this clonotype counts as medium-sized. CDR3 loop: CASRVGRCTKKDARCAMYQETQYF. The CDR3 coding sequence is TGTGCCAGCAGGGTGGGCCGATGTACCAAGAAGGACGCTCGATGTGCCATGTACCAAGAGACCCAGTACTTC. This chain links TRBV6-5 with TRBJ2-5; D call uncertain. Germline CDR1 and CDR2: MNHEY and SVGAGI. The ends were cut back, 6 bases at V and 0 bases at J, with 41 bases in the middle. The CDR3 has 24 amino acids.

There are many counts of this clonotype. Here the CDR3 DNA reads TGCAGTGCTCCCGCCGGGACAGGGTCCTTCACAGATACGCAGTATTTT. This gives the protein CSAPAGTGSFTDTQYF. The rearrangement links TRBV20-1 to TRBJ2-3; 9 bases are shared with TRBD1. Losses at the gene ends were 5 bases for V and 2 bases for J; bases not matched to a gene: 11. Per the germline V gene, CDR1 is DFQATT and CDR2 is SNEGSKA (reference sequence). This CDR3 is 16 amino acids long.

In this sample, this clonotype turned up many times. The rearrangement joins TRBV5-1 to TRBJ1-1, with D perhaps matching TRBD1 (5 bases). The CDR3 totals 14 residues. Germline lookup yields CDR1 SGHRS and CDR2 YFSETQ. With 0 bases removed from V and 6 bases from J, the gap between germline ends came to 12 bases. CDR3 nucleotides: TGCGCCAGCAGCTTGGCCGGGGGGGAATCTGAAGCTTTCTTT. Translation gives CASSLAGGESEAFF.